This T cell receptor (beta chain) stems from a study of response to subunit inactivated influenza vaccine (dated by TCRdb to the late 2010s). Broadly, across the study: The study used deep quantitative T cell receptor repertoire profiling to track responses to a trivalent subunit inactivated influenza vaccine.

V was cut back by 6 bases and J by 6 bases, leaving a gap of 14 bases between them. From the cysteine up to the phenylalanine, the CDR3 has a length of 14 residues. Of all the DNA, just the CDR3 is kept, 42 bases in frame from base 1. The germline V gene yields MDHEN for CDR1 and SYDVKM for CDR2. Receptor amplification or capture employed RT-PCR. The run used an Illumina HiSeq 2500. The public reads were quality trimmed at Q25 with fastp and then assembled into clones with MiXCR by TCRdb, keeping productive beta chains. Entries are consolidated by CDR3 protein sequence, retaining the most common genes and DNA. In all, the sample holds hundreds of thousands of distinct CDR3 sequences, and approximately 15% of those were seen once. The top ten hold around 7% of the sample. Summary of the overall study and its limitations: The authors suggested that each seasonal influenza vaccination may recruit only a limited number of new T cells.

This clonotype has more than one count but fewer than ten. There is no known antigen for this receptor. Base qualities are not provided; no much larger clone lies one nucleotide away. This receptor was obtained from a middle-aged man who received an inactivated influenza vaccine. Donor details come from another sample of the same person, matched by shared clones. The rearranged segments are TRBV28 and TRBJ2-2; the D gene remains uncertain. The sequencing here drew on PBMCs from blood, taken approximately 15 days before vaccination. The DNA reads TGTGCCAGCAGGATAGGCTACACTGCCGGGGAGCTGTTTTTT. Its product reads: CASRIGYTAGELFF.